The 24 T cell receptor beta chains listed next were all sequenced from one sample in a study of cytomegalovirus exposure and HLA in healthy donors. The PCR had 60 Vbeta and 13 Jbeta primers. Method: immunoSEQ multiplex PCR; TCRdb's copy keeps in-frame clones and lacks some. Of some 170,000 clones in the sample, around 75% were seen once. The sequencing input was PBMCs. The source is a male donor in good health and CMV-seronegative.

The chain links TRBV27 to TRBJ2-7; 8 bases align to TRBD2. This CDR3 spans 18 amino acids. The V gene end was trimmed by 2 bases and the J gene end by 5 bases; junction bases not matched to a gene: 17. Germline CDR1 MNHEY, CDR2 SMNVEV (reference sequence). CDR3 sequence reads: CASSLIGAASGLLDEQYF. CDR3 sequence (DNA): TGTGCCAGCAGTTTAATCGGTGCTGCTAGCGGGTTACTGGACGAGCAGTACTTC.

The CDR3 bases are TGTGCCAGCAGCCCCGGGACTTCTGGGCTACGCAATCAGCCCCAGCATTTT. As protein: CASSPGTSGLRNQPQHF. The gene calls are TRBV7-9 and TRBJ1-5; tentative D call: TRBD1 (5 bases). V was trimmed by 5 bases and J by 2 bases, leaving 19 bases between them. The germline gives CDR1 SEHNR, CDR2 FQNEAQ (reference sequence). This CDR3 has 17 residues.

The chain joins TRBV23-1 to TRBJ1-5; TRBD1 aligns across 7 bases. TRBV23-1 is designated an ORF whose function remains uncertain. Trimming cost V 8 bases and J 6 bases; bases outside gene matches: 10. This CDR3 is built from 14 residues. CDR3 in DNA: TGCGCCAGCGCCCGACAGGGTTTGGGTCAGCCCCAGCATTTT. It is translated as CASARQGLGQPQHF.

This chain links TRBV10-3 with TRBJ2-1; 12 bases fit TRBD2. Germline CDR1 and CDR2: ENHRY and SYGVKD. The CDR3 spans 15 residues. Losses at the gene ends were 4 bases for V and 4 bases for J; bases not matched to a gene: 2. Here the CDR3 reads CAISVGLAGYNEQFF. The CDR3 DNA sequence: TGTGCCATCAGTGTGGGACTAGCGGGTTACAATGAGCAGTTCTTC.

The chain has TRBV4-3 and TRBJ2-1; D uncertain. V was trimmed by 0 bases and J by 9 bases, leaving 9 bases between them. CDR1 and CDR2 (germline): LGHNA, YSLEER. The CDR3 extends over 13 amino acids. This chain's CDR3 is CASSQDQFVEQFF. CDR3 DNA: TGCGCCAGCAGCCAAGATCAGTTCGTTGAGCAGTTCTTC.

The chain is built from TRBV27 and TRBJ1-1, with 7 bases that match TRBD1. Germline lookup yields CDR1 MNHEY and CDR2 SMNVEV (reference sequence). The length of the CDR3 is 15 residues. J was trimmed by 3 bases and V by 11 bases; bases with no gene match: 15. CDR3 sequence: CAAREGRGVDTEAFF. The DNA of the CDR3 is TGTGCCGCTCGCGAGGGCAGGGGGGTTGACACTGAAGCTTTCTTT.

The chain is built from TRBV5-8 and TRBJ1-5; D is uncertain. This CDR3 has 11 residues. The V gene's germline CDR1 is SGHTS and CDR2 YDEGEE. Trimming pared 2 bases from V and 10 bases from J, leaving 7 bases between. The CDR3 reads CASSFDKPQHF. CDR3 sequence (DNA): TGTGCCAGCAGCTTTGACAAACCCCAGCATTTT.

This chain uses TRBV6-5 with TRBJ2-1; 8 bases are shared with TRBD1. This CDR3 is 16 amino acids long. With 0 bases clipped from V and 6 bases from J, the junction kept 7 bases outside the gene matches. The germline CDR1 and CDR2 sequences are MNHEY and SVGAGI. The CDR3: CASSYSFFTGGNEQFF. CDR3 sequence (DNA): TGTGCCAGCAGTTACTCGTTCTTTACAGGGGGCAATGAGCAGTTCTTC.

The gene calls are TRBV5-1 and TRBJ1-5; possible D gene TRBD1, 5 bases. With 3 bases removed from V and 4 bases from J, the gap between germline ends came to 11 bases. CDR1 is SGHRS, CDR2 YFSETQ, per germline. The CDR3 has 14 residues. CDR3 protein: CASSWGLGNQPQHF. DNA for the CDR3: TGCGCCAGCAGCTGGGGACTGGGGAATCAGCCCCAGCATTTT.

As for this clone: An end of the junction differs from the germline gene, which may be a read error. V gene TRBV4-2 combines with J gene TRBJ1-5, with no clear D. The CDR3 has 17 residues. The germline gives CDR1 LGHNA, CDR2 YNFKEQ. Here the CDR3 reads CASTQGLVGGSNQPQHF. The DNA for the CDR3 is TGTGCCAGCACCCAAGGCCTGGTGGGAGGTAGCAATCAGCCCCAGCATTTT.

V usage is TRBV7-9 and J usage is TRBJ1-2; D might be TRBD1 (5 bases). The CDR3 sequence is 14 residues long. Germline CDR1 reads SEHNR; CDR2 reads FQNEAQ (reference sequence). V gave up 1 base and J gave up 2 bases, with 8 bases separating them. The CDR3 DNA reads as TGTGCCAGCAGCTTAGGGACACCAAACTATGGCTACACCTTC. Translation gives CASSLGTPNYGYTF.

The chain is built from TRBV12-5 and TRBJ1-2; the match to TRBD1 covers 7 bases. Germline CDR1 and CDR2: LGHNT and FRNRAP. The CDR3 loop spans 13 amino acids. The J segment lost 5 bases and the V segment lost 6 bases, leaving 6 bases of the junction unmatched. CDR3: CASGLTGTYGYTF. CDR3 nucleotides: TGTGCTAGTGGACTGACAGGGACTTATGGCTACACCTTC.

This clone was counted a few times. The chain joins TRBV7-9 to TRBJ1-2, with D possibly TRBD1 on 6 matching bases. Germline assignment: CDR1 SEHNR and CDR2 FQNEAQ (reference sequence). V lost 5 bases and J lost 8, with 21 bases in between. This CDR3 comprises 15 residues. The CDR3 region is CASSAGFGGARGYTF. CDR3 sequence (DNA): TGTGCCAGCAGCGCGGGGTTCGGGGGGGCTAGAGGCTACACCTTC. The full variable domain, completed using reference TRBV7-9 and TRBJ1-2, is DTGVSQNPRHKITKRGQNVTFRCDPISEHNRLYWYRQTLGQGPEFLTYFQNEAQLEKSRLLSDRFSAERPKGSFSTLEIQRTEQGDSAMYLCASSAGFGGARGYTFGSGTRLTVV.

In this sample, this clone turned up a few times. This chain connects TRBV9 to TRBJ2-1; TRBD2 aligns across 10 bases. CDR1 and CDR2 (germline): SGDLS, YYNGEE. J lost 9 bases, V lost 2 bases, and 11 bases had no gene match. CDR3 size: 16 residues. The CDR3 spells CASSVISSGSLGEQFF. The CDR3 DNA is TGTGCCAGCAGCGTGATATCTAGCGGGAGTCTTGGTGAGCAGTTCTTC.

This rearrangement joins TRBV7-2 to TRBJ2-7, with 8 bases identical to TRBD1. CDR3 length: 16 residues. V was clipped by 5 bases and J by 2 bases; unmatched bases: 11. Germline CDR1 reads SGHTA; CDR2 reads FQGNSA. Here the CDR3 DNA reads TGTGCCAGCAGCCCGCCGGACAGGGCCCCCACCTACGAGCAGTACTTC. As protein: CASSPPDRAPTYEQYF.

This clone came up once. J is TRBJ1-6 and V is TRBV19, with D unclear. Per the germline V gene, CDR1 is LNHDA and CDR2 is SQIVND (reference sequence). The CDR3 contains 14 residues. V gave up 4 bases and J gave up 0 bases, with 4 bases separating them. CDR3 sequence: CASSTSSYNSPLHF. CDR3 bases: TGTGCCAGTAGTACGAGCTCCTATAATTCACCCCTCCACTTT.

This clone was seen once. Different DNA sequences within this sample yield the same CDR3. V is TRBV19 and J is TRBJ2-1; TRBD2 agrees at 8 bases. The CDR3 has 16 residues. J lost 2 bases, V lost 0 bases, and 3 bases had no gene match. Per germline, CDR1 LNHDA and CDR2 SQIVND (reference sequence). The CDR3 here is CASSIDRSGTYNEQFF. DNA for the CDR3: TGTGCCAGTAGTATAGATCGTAGCGGGACCTACAATGAGCAGTTCTTC.

CDR3 nucleotides: TGTGCCAGCAGTCTCTACTCCGGGACAGGGACGAATTCACCCCTCCACTTT. It is translated as CASSLYSGTGTNSPLHF. The V call is TRBV2, the J call TRBJ1-6; 9 nucleotides align to TRBD1. The length of the CDR3 is 17 residues. The trim removed 5 bases at V and 7 bases at J, leaving 12 bases unmatched. The germline gives CDR1 SNHLY, CDR2 FYNNEI. Full variable domain (remainder filled in from reference TRBV2 and TRBJ1-6): EPEVTQTPSHQVTQMGQEVILRCVPISNHLYFYWYRQILGQKVEFLVSFYNNEISEKSEIFDDQFSVERPDGSNFTLKIRSTKLEDSAMYFCASSLYSGTGTNSPLHFGNGTRLTVT.

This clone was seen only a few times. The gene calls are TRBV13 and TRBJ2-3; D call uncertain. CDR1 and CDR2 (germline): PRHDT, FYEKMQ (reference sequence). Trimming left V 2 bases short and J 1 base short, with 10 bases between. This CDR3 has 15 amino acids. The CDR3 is CASSLSGSGTDTQYF. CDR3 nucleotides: TGTGCCAGCAGCTTATCTGGCTCTGGCACAGATACGCAGTATTTT.

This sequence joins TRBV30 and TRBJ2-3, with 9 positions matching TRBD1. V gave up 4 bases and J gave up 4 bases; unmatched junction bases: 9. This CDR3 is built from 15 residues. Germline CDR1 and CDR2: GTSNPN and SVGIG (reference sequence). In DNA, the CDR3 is TGTGCCTGGAAGAACCGGGACAGGGTCCCAGATACGCAGTATTTT. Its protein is CAWKNRDRVPDTQYF.

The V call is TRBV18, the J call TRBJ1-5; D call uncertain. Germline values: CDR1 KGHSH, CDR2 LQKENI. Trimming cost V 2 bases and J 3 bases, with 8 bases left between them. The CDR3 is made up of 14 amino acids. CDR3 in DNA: TGTGCCAGCTCACCAGAGGCAAACAATCAGCCCCAGCATTTT. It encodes CASSPEANNQPQHF.

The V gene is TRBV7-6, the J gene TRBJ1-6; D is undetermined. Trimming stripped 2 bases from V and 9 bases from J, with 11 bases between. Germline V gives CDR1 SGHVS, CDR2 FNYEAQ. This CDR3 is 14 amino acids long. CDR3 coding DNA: TGTGCCAGCAGCTTAATCTACTCGGGTTCACCCCTCCACTTT. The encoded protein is CASSLIYSGSPLHF.

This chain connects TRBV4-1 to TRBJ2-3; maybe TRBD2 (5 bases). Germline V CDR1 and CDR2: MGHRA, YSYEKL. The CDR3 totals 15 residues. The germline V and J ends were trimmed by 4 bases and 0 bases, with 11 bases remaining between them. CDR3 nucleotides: TGCGCCAGCAGCCCAGAGGGCAGAAGCACAGATACGCAGTATTTT. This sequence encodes CASSPEGRSTDTQYF.

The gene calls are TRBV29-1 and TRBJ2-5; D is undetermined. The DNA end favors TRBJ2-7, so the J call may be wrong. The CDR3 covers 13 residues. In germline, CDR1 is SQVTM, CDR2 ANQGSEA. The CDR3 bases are TGCAGCGTTGAGGTGGGCAATTCCTACGAGCAGTACTTC. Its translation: CSVEVGNSYEQYF.